The 32 T cell receptor beta chains reported below all come from one sample, sequenced in a study of technical replicates of blood from a few donors. The data were produced by immunoSEQ multiplex PCR, yet TCRdb's version contains in-frame clones alone and is incomplete. This sample has 60,000 to 80,000 clones, with about 90% found just once. The specimen was PBMCs. The receptors stem from a human donor in good health. Some clones in this sample may be carry-over from other donors' samples.

Written as DNA, the CDR3 is TGTGCCAGCAGCCTGGTGGGCGGGAGCCTCAATGAGCAGTTCTTC. It specifies CASSLVGGSLNEQFF. The chain carries TRBV7-8 and TRBJ2-1; 7 nucleotides agree with TRBD2. Trimming cost V 5 bases and J 6 bases; bases outside gene matches: 10. In germline, CDR1 is SGHVS, CDR2 FQNEAQ. The length of the CDR3 is 15 residues.

V usage is TRBV9 and J usage is TRBJ2-5; 7 positions agree with TRBD2. The V segment lost 3 bases and the J segment 2 bases; nucleotides outside the gene matches: 10. The germline gives CDR1 SGDLS, CDR2 YYNGEE. The CDR3 is 16 residues long. The CDR3 nucleotides read TGTGCCAGCAGCGCGGGCCCCCTGGGACTACAAGAGACCCAGTACTTC. Its translation: CASSAGPLGLQETQYF.

The V gene is TRBV5-8, the J gene TRBJ1-6; 8 nucleotides align to TRBD1. This CDR3 comprises 14 residues. V gave up 4 bases and J gave up 5 bases; unmatched junction bases: 2. In germline, CDR1 is SGHTS, CDR2 YDEGEE. CDR3 amino acids: CASSTGGNNSPLHF. As DNA, the CDR3 is TGTGCCAGCAGCACAGGGGGAAATAATTCACCCCTCCACTTT.

The chain joins TRBV7-2 to TRBJ2-2; 7 bases agree with TRBD1. The germline gives CDR1 SGHTA, CDR2 FQGNSA. After removal of 4 bases from V and 6 bases from J, the junction contained 2 bases not matched to a gene. The CDR3 runs to 13 residues. CDR3 protein: CASSWTGAGELFF. Written as DNA, the CDR3 is TGTGCCAGCAGCTGGACAGGTGCCGGGGAGCTGTTTTTT.

The J gene is TRBJ2-2, the V gene TRBV6-5, with a tentative D call TRBD2 (6 bases). The CDR3 length is 14 residues. CDR1 and CDR2 (germline): MNHEY, SVGAGI. The V gene lost 4 bases and the J gene lost 5 bases, with 11 bases spanning the gap. The CDR3 nucleotides are TGTGCCAGCAGTTTCACTGGGGGGACCGGGGAGCTGTTTTTT. Translating gives CASSFTGGTGELFF.

This clone was detected a few times. V usage is TRBV5-1 and J usage is TRBJ1-1; D possibly corresponds to TRBD1 (6 bases). Germline CDR1 and CDR2: SGHRS and YFSETQ. Trimming left V 4 bases short and J 2 bases short, with 15 bases between. CDR3 length equals 15 residues. The CDR3 DNA follows: TGCGCCAGCAGCGGCGGACAGCCAAGAAACACTGAAGCTTTCTTT. Translated, it gives CASSGGQPRNTEAFF.

The chain uses TRBV4-2 and TRBJ2-7; no clear D. CDR1 is LGHNA, CDR2 YNFKEQ, per germline. The V and J ends lost 1 base and 1 base respectively, with 11 bases between them. The CDR3 runs to 15 residues. The CDR3 here is CASSQAFDKSYEQYF. The CDR3 nucleotides are TGTGCCAGCAGCCAAGCGTTTGACAAATCCTACGAGCAGTACTTC.

This clone was counted a single time. The rearrangement joins TRBV15 to TRBJ1-6; a weak D match, TRBD1 (6 bases). Between the trimmed V and J ends, which lost 0 bases and 8 bases, there was a span of 11 bases. Germline lookup yields CDR1 LNHNV and CDR2 YYDKDF (reference sequence). The length of the CDR3 is 15 residues. CDR3 loop: CATSRDTGLDSPLHF. The CDR3 DNA reads as TGTGCCACCAGCAGAGATACAGGGTTAGATTCACCCCTCCACTTT.

The count of this clone is one. This chain connects TRBV7-8 to TRBJ1-1, with TRBD1 as a possible D gene (5 bases). The length of the CDR3 is 14 residues. Germline V gene data show CDR1 as SGHVS and CDR2 as FQNEAQ. Trimming stripped 5 bases from V and 3 bases from J, with 13 bases between. In nucleotides, the CDR3 is TGTGCCAGCAGCGCCAGGGTAAAGGACACTGAAGCTTTCTTT. Translating it yields CASSARVKDTEAFF.

CDR3 sequence (DNA): TGCGCCAGCAGCCAAGCCGTGGGGGGACAGGTCTACACCGGGGAGCTGTTTTTT. Translated: CASSQAVGGQVYTGELFF. The V call is TRBV4-3, the J call TRBJ2-2; 8 bases align to TRBD1. From germline, CDR1 is LGHNA and CDR2 YSLEER. The CDR3 contains 18 residues. Unmatched junction bases numbered 10, after V lost 1 base and J lost 3 bases.

V is TRBV11-2 and J is TRBJ1-1; the D is unclear. The CDR3 totals 11 residues. Germline values: CDR1 SGHAT, CDR2 FQNNGV. The V and J ends lost 5 bases and 10 bases respectively, with 11 bases between them. CDR3 amino acids: CASSMGRGAFF. CDR3 DNA: TGTGCCAGCAGCATGGGCCGTGGAGCTTTCTTT. Looking up the rest from reference TRBV11-2 and TRBJ1-1 gives the full variable domain: EAGVAQSPRYKIIEKRQSVAFWCNPISGHATLYWYQQILGQGPKLLIQFQNNGVVDDSQLPKDRFSAERLKGVDSTLKIQPAKLEDSAVYLCASSMGRGAFFGQGTRLTVV.

V gene TRBV27 combines with J gene TRBJ1-1; 8 bases agree with TRBD1. CDR3 length: 16 residues. Germline CDR1 MNHEY, CDR2 SMNVEV (reference sequence). The V segment lost 2 bases and the J segment 2 bases; nucleotides outside the gene matches: 7. This CDR3 reads CASSLSQGARNTEAFF. The CDR3 nucleotides are TGTGCCAGCAGTTTAAGTCAGGGGGCACGAAACACTGAAGCTTTCTTT.

The V gene is TRBV9, the J gene TRBJ1-1; 7 bases are a match to TRBD1. The CDR3 length is 15 residues. J was trimmed by 4 bases and V by 0 bases; bases with no gene match: 6. The germline gives CDR1 SGDLS, CDR2 YYNGEE. The CDR3 spells CASSVVRGQGTEAFF. The CDR3, as DNA: TGTGCCAGCAGCGTAGTTAGGGGGCAGGGCACTGAAGCTTTCTTT.

The rearrangement links TRBV6-1 to TRBJ1-5; no definite D call. The CDR3 covers 13 residues. The germline V gene encodes CDR1 MNHNS and CDR2 SASEGT. V was shortened by 7 bases and J by 0 bases, with 7 bases between the two germline ends. CDR3 loop: CASNSGSNQPQHF. The CDR3 DNA sequence: TGTGCCAGCAACTCAGGTAGCAATCAGCCCCAGCATTTT.

The chain's CDR3 is CASSQDGGAGNTIYF. The DNA of the CDR3 is TGCGCCAGCAGCCAAGATGGGGGGGCTGGAAACACCATATATTTT. V is TRBV4-3 and J is TRBJ1-3; D possibly corresponds to TRBD1 (5 bases). This CDR3 region has 15 residues. Trimming left V 0 bases short and J 2 bases short, with 8 bases between. Germline CDR1 reads LGHNA; CDR2 reads YSLEER.

The genes are TRBV9 and TRBJ2-1; D may be TRBD2 (6 bases). There are 13 residues in the CDR3. V was clipped by 4 bases and J by 5 bases, with 10 bases between them. Germline CDR1 SGDLS, CDR2 YYNGEE. CDR3 region: CASSYRGNNEQFF. CDR3 sequence (DNA): TGTGCCAGCAGCTACCGGGGGAACAATGAGCAGTTCTTC.

This chain uses TRBV5-6 with TRBJ1-2; tentative D call: TRBD1 (6 bases). The CDR3 sequence is 12 residues long. With 4 bases removed from V and 7 bases from J, the gap between germline ends came to 11 bases. The germline V gene encodes CDR1 SGHDT and CDR2 YYEEEE. CDR3 bases: TGTGCCAGCAGCCCTGGACAGTCTGGCTACACCTTC. This sequence encodes CASSPGQSGYTF.

This rearrangement joins TRBV7-3 to TRBJ2-3; D might be TRBD2 (7 bases). Germline V gene sequence: CDR1 SGHTA, CDR2 FQGTGA. The CDR3 runs 14 residues. Trimming removed 3 bases at V and 4 bases at J, with 11 bases between. The CDR3 sequence: CASSLGGRADTQYF. The CDR3 DNA reads as TGTGCCAGCAGCTTGGGGGGGCGCGCAGATACGCAGTATTTT. Based on the CDR3 plus reference TRBV7-3 and TRBJ2-3, the full variable domain is GAGVSQTPSNKVTEKGKYVELRCDPISGHTALYWYRQSLGQGPEFLIYFQGTGAADDSGLPNDRFFAVRPEGSVSTLKIQRTERGDSAVYLCASSLGGRADTQYFGPGTRLTVL.

The chain has TRBV7-2 and TRBJ2-2, with 11 bases lining up with TRBD2. The CDR3 is 16 residues long. Germline CDR1 is SGHTA and CDR2 is FQGNSA. J was trimmed by 6 bases and V by 5 bases; bases with no gene match: 8. CDR3 region: CASSQLGLAVAGELFF. The DNA of the CDR3 is TGTGCCAGCAGCCAATTGGGACTAGCGGTGGCCGGGGAGCTGTTTTTT.

This clone was seen once. This chain uses TRBV19 with TRBJ2-3, with TRBD2 matching 10 bases. V gave up 4 bases and J gave up 1 base; unmatched junction bases: 2. CDR3 length: 15 residues. Germline V gives CDR1 LNHDA, CDR2 SQIVND (reference sequence). Written as DNA, the CDR3 is TGTGCCAGTAGTAACCTAGCGGGAGGCACAGATACGCAGTATTTT. This gives the protein CASSNLAGGTDTQYF.

Only a few counts were recorded for this clone. The J gene is TRBJ2-7, the V gene TRBV7-9; D possibly corresponds to TRBD2 (5 bases). The CDR3 runs 13 residues. The V gene lost 3 bases and the J gene lost 6 bases, with 12 bases spanning the gap. Germline V gene data show CDR1 as SEHNR and CDR2 as FQNEAQ (reference sequence). The CDR3 reads CASSFRTSPEQYF. The CDR3 nucleotides are TGTGCCAGCAGCTTCCGGACTTCCCCCGAGCAGTACTTC.

This clone was counted between two and nine times. The chain employs TRBV15 and TRBJ1-4; D gene uncertain. V was shortened by 1 base and J by 5 bases, with 17 bases between the two germline ends. Germline V CDR1 and CDR2: LNHNV, YYDKDF (reference sequence). CDR3 length: 17 residues. CDR3 DNA: TGTGCCACCAGCAGAGCGGGCTCGGGGAAGAGCAATGAAAAACTGTTTTTT. This encodes CATSRAGSGKSNEKLFF.

This clone was seen just once. The chain is built from TRBV5-1 and TRBJ1-2, with D possibly TRBD1 on 5 matching bases. V was cut by 0 bases and J by 8 bases, with 20 bases left in between. Germline V gene lookup returns CDR1 SGHRS and CDR2 YFSETQ. The CDR3 runs 16 residues. CDR3 sequence reads: CASSLGQLPLLDGYTF. For the CDR3, the DNA is TGCGCCAGCAGCTTGGGACAGCTCCCCCTCCTTGACGGCTACACCTTC.

Regarding this clone: One junction end disagrees with the germline gene, perhaps due to a read error. This chain connects TRBV12-5 to TRBJ1-5, with 7 positions matching TRBD1. The germline gives CDR1 LGHNT, CDR2 FRNRAP. The CDR3 covers 16 residues. The CDR3 spells CASGSPSGQSKQPQHF. DNA for the CDR3: TGTGCTAGTGGTTCACCATCGGGACAGAGCAAGCAGCCCCAGCATTTT.

This chain connects TRBV30 to TRBJ2-5, with D tentatively TRBD2 (6 bases). Trimming removed 5 bases from V and 5 bases from J, with 12 bases in between. In germline, CDR1 is GTSNPN, CDR2 SVGIG (reference sequence). This CDR3 is 12 amino acids long. CDR3 amino acids: CAWSPSGETQYF. In DNA, the CDR3 is TGTGCCTGGTCTCCGAGCGGGGAGACCCAGTACTTC.

Turning to this clone: One end of the junction varies from germline; a read error may be responsible. The chain carries TRBV4-1 and TRBJ2-1; 13 positions match TRBD2. Germline values: CDR1 MGHRA, CDR2 YSYEKL. CDR3 length: 16 residues. The CDR3 loop reads CASSLRSWTSGGATVF. As DNA, the CDR3 is TGCGCCAGCAGCCTACGATCGTGGACTAGCGGGGGCGCCACGGTCTTC.

This clone was seen once. The CDR3 nucleotides are TGTGCCAGCAGCGGCGGAGGGCAGGGGGATTTTCAGCCCCAGCATTTT. Translation: CASSGGGQGDFQPQHF. The J gene is TRBJ1-5, the V gene TRBV4-2, with 7 nucleotides matching TRBD1. The CDR3 is 16 residues long. V shed 5 bases, J shed 6 bases, and the junction held 13 bases outside the gene matches. Germline V gene sequence: CDR1 LGHNA, CDR2 YNFKEQ.

This chain joins TRBV7-9 and TRBJ2-7; a weak D match, TRBD1 (5 bases). Germline V CDR1 and CDR2: SEHNR, FQNEAQ (reference sequence). V dropped 7 bases and J dropped 1 base, with 11 bases sitting between them. This CDR3 region has 13 residues. CDR3 nucleotides: TGTGCCAGCACCAGCCAGGGTTCCTACGAGCAGTACTTC. Translating it yields CASTSQGSYEQYF.

The chain links TRBV4-1 to TRBJ2-5, with TRBD1 identical over 9 bases. Per germline, CDR1 MGHRA and CDR2 YSYEKL. The V gene end was trimmed by 3 bases and the J gene end by 6 bases; junction bases not matched to a gene: 11. The CDR3 runs 16 residues. CDR3 amino acids: CASSHVSGTGIKTQYF. In nucleotides, the CDR3 is TGCGCCAGCAGCCACGTTTCCGGGACAGGGATAAAGACCCAGTACTTC.

The chain links TRBV11-1 to TRBJ2-7; 9 positions match TRBD2. The CDR3 runs 15 residues. Germline CDR1 and CDR2: SGHAT and FQDESV (reference sequence). J gave up 10 bases and V 0 bases, and 10 bases lay outside the gene matches. DNA of the CDR3: TGTGCCAGCAGCTTAGCGCGTGGAGCGGGGGGCCAACAGTACTTC. Translating it yields CASSLARGAGGQQYF.

The chain links TRBV6-5 to TRBJ2-7; 8 bases agree with TRBD2. V was pared by 2 bases and J by 3 bases, with 6 bases of the junction left unmatched. From germline, CDR1 is MNHEY and CDR2 SVGAGI. CDR3 length equals 15 residues. The CDR3 nucleotides are TGTGCCAGCAGTTACGCGGGGGGCGGTAACTACGAGCAGTACTTC. It is translated as CASSYAGGGNYEQYF.

The rearrangement uses TRBV10-3 and TRBJ2-1; 11 nucleotides match TRBD2. This CDR3 contains 14 residues. The germline V gene has CDR1 ENHRY and CDR2 SYGVKD. After removal of 6 bases from V and 8 bases from J, the junction contained 6 bases not matched to a gene. CDR3 nucleotides: TGTGCCATCAGCCTGACTAGCGGGACCTATGAGCAGTTCTTC. This translates into CAISLTSGTYEQFF.